This TCR beta chain was captured in a study of T cell responses to AZD1222 COVID-19 vaccine (dated by TCRdb to the early 2020s). About the study as a whole: TCR sequencing covered about 230 trial participants: roughly 200 given two doses of AZD1222 and 26 given two doses of MenACWY control vaccine. Trial participants were enrolled by age into subgroups of 18-55, 56-69 and 70-plus years, and around 150, 28 and 57 TCR-sequenced participants, respectively, were included in these subgroups.

The full study reports these points: Conclusions about previously exposed vaccinees are limited, since just 6 or 7 AZD1222 recipients were seropositive for SARS-CoV-2 at baseline. The whole spike protein was spanned by vaccine-associated CD4 TCRs, and dominant responses were seen in regions 160-218 and 743-854. Nearly half of unique spike-specific TCRs reportedly recognized epitopes outside regions mutated in the B.1.351 and B.1.1.7 variants. In the small 56-69-year group, the increase in depth fell short of significance, most likely because of low power. Most participants were white British and females outnumbered males, and the authors suggested that clonal diversity may have been underestimated. Spike-specific TCR breadth and depth rose significantly after two AZD1222 doses compared with day 0 and with MenACWY recipients. Because no day 14 peak-response samples were available, the repertoires could be characterized only after the peak T cell response.

The CDR3 regions of human TCRbeta chains were subjected to immunosequencing. Per the source publication's procedure: TCRs in the repertoires were compared against a reference library of SARS-CoV-2-specific TCRs that had been generated with the MIRA antigen-specificity platform. Breadth was defined as the fraction of unique TCRs that were SARS-CoV-2-associated. Depth was defined as the fraction of total T cells that were SARS-CoV-2-associated. Using the MIRA data, every spike-specific TCR was mapped to the spike region that the TCR reacted to and assigned to either a CD4 or a CD8 class. Log10-transformed breadth and depth values were compared by one-way ANOVA with Sidak's multiple comparisons tests. Sourced from immuneACCESS, this table was stored by TCRdb with only in-frame sequences that have V and J called. A share of the clones is absent; for the studies checked, an unresolved V gene accounts for under half, and the remainder has no known explanation. The DNA gave D and trimming, while V, J and clone size come from that table. The sample table records about 150,000 clones; more than 85% of these occur just once. 6.9% of the sample goes to the ten largest clones.

What the time point label conveys for this sample: sample from adult after SARS-CoV-2 infection, after symptom onset. A couple of convalescent COVID-19 patients, sampled after symptom onset from adults with prior SARS-CoV-2 infection, were also TCR-sequenced for comparison. The CDR3 numbers 15 residues from cysteine through phenylalanine. Solely the CDR3 DNA is kept, with 45 bases framed from the first base. The germline V and J ends show losses of 2 bases and 7 bases respectively, and no gene match explains 9 bases of the junction. As encoded in the germline V gene, CDR1 is MNHEY while CDR2 is SVGAGI. As concerns this clone: No cognate antigen has been identified for it. No much larger clone is present one base from it, and per-base qualities are unavailable.

This chain joins TRBV6-5 to TRBJ1-2, with TRBD1 matching 8 junction bases. The specimen was peripheral blood, collected after recovery from COVID-19. This clonotype originated in an adult who had recovered from COVID-19. The DNA sequence follows: TGTGCCAGCAGTTACGAGGCAGGGGGCCCGGTTGGCTACACCTTC. This is translated as CASSYEAGGPVGYTF.